This TCR beta chain stems from a study of chemoradiotherapy in HPV16-positive cancers. The method was immunoSEQ multiplex PCR; TCRdb's version includes in-frame clones alone and lacks a portion of them. The table shows tens of thousands of clones, with 70% to 90% occurring only once. CDR1 is LGHNA, CDR2 YNFKEQ, per germline. The CDR3 is 15 amino acids. Between the trimmed V and J ends, which lost 1 base and 0 bases, there was a span of 9 bases. This receptor was taken from a human donor with HPV-associated anogenital cancer. The V and J genes are TRBV4-2 and TRBJ1-1, with TRBD1 as a possible D gene (6 bases). Here the sequenced sample was blood, taken from a patient who underwent chemoradiotherapy. The CDR3 DNA reads TGTGCCAGCAGCCAAGGACAGGTTATGAACACTGAAGCTTTCTTT. It specifies CASSQGQVMNTEAFF.